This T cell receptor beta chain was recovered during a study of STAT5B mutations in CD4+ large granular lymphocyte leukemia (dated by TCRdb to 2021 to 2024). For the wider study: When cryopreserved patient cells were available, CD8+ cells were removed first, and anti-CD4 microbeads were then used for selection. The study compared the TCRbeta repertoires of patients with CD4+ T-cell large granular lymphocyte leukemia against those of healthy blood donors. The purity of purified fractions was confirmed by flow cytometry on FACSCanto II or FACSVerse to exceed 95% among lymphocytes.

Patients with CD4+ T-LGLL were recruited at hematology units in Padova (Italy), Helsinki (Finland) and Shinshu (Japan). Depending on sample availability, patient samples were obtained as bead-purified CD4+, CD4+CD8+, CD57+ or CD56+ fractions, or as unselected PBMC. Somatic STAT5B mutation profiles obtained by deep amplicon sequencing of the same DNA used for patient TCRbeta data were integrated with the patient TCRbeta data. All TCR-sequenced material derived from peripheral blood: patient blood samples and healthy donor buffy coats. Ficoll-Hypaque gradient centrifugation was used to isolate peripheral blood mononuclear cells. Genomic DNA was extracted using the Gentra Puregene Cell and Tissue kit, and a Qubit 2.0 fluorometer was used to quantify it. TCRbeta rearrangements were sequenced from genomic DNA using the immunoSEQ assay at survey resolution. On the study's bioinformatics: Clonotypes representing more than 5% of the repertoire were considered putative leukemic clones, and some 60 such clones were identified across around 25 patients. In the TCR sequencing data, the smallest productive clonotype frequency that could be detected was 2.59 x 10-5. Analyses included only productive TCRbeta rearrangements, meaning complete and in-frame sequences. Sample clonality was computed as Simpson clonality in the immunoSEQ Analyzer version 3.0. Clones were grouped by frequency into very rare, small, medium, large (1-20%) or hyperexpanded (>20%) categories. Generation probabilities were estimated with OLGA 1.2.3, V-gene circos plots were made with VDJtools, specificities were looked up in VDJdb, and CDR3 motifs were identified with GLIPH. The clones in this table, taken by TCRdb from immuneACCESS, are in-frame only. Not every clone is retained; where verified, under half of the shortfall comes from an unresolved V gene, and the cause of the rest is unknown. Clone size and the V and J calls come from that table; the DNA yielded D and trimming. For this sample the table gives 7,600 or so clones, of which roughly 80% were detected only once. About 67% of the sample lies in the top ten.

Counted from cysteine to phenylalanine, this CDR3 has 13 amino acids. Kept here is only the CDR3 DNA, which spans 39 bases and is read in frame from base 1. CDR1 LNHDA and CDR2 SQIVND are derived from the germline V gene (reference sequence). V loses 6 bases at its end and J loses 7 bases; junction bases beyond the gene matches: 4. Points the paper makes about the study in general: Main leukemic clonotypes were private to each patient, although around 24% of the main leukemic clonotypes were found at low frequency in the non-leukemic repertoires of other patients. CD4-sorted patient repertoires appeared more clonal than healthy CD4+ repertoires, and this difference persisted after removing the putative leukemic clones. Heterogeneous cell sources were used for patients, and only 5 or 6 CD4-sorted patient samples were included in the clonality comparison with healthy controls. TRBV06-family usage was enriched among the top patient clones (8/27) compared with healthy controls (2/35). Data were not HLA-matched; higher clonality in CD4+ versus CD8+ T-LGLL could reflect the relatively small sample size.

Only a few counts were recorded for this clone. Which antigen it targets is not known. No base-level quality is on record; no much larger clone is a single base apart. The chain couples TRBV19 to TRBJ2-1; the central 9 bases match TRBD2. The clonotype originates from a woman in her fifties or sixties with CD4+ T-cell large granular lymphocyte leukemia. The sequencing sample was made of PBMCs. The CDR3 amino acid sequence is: CASSRGRANEQFF. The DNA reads TGTGCCAGTAGCCGCGGGAGGGCGAATGAGCAGTTCTTC.